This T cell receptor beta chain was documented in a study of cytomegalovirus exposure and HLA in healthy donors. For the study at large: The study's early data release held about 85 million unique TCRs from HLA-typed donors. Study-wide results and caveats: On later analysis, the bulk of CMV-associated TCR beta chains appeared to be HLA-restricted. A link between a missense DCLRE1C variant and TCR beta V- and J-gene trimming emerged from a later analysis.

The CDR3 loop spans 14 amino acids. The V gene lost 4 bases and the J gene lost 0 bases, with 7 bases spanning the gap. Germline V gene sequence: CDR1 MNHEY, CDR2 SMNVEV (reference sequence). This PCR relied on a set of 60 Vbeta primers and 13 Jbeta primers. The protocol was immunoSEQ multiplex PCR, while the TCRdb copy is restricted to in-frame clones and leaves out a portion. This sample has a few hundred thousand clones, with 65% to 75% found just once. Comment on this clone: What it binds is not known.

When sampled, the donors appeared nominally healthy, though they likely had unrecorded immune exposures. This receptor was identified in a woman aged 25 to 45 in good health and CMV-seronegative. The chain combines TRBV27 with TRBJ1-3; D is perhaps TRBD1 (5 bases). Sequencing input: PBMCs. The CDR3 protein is CASSSTVSGNTIYF. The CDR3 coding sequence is TGTGCCAGCAGTTCGACAGTCTCTGGAAACACCATATATTTT.